This TCR beta chain was sequenced for a study of CD8+ T cells in alopecia areata (dated by TCRdb to 2016 to 2018). Some background on the complete study: The treated patients, all with moderate-to-severe alopecia areata, were enrolled in an open-label pilot trial of oral tofacitinib given at 5 to 10 mg twice daily. Tofacitinib was administered for 6 to 18 months, and 6 months of follow-up off drug were then conducted to assess delayed response and recurrence. The SALT score, which quantifies the percentage of affected scalp surface area, was used to measure disease severity in treated patients. High-throughput TCRbeta sequencing was used to examine T cell clonal expansion in alopecia areata in both the C3H/HeJ mouse model and human patients. In humans, TCRbeta sequencing was performed on scalp tissue and on sorted CD4+ and CD8+ peripheral blood T cells from healthy controls and from patients with patchy or totalis/universalis alopecia areata. Biopsies were taken from tofacitinib-treated patients at baseline and at 4 and 24 weeks of treatment, and a later scalp biopsy was taken in several of the tofacitinib-treated patients. Clonality in the scalp was compared among normal scalp (n=4), patchy alopecia areata scalp (n=8), and alopecia totalis/universalis scalp (n=8). RNA was obtained with the PAXgene miRNA kit for fixed scalp, the miRNeasy kit for PBMCs, and the RNeasy kit for mouse skin. TCRbeta CDR3 regions were amplified by immunoSEQ multiplex PCR using 35 Vbeta forward and 13 Jbeta reverse primers.

This clone showed up just a few times. The specificity of this receptor is unknown. Base-call qualities are not available, and no considerably larger clone is one nucleotide away. Results and caveats for the whole study, not just this receptor: Tofacitinib significantly lowered scalp clonality and the number of expanded CD8+ clones among the top 100 scalp clones. Lesional scalp, especially in alopecia totalis/universalis, showed higher clonality and more expanded CD8+ clones than normal scalp, suggesting antigenic drive. Many expanded lesional clones persisted in scalp and blood during tofacitinib treatment, which may partly explain relapse after stopping treatment. Compared with mice, TCR sequences shared between patients were less clear, possibly partly because of HLA diversity across the patient population. Because the treated cohort was small and had only one nonresponder, larger studies are needed to examine links between baseline CD8+ expansion and response. Unlike mouse skin, which is dominated by gammadelta T cells, normal human skin has resident alphabeta T cells that are also sequenced, and this complicates analysis of the scalp TCR repertoire.

Libraries were built with the immunoSEQ multiplex PCR assay. For TCR sequencing, RNA was extracted from every sample and reverse transcribed into cDNA to serve as template. First-strand cDNA was synthesized with SuperScript III using a 2:1 mix of oligo-dT and random hexamers. A synthetic immune receptor repertoire was used to gauge amplification bias, and whatever bias remained was removed computationally. In the authors' own workflow: Raw reads were preprocessed to remove errors, and CDR3 was defined by IMGT conventions from the conserved cysteine to phenylalanine. Clonality was computed as 1 minus the Shannon entropy, with the entropy normalized by log2 of the number of productive unique TCRs. CD4 or CD8 identity of scalp clones was inferred by cross-referencing scalp TCRbeta sequences with sorted blood CD4 and CD8 repertoires. What TCRdb holds here is the immuneACCESS table cut down to in-frame rearrangements. Part of the clones is not present; checked against another copy, under half of the missing clones reflect an unresolved V gene, and the others are unexplained. The DNA was the basis for D and trimming; V, J and clone size are from that table. This sample lists some 150,000 clones; about 85% were detected once. The ten largest account for roughly 13% of the sample.

The sample's time point label, in plain terms: less than five weeks on oral tofacitinib. The treatment or condition label on this specimen signifies: oral pan-JAK inhibitor, 5-10 mg twice daily. Peripheral blood and lesional scalp punch biopsies were obtained from patients with alopecia areata. PBMCs were isolated by density centrifugation and stained for CD3, CD4 and CD8, and CD4+ and CD8+ T cells were sorted on a FACSAria. Trimming accounts for 2 bases at V and 6 bases at J, while the number of junction bases matched to no gene is 4. Taken from cysteine to phenylalanine, the CDR3 has 13 residues. Kept here is only the CDR3 DNA, which spans 39 bases and is read in frame from base 1. The germline V gene gives CDR1 as SQVTM and CDR2 as ANQGSEA.

The V gene is TRBV29-1 and the J gene is TRBJ2-1; the central 7 bases match TRBD2. This TCR derives from a human donor with alopecia areata. The input for sequencing was CD8+ T cells sorted from blood, taken at week 4, from a patient treated with tofacitinib. The DNA sequence is given as TGCAGCGTTGAATCCTCTAGCGGCAATGAGCAGTTCTTC. Its protein product is CSVESSSGNEQFF.